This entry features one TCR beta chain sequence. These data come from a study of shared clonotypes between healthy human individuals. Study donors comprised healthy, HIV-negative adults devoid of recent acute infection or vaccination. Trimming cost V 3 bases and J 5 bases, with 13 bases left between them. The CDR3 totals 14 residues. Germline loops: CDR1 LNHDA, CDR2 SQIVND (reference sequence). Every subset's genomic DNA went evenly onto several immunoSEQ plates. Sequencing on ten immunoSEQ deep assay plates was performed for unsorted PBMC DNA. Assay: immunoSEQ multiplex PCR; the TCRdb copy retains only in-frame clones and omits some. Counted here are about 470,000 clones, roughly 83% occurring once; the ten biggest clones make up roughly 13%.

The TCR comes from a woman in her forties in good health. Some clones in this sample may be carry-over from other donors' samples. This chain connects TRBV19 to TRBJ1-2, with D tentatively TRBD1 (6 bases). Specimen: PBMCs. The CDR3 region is CASSMRGAQYGYTF. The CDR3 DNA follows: TGTGCCAGTAGTATGCGGGGGGCGCAGTATGGCTACACCTTC.